The next 32 T cell receptor beta chains were all read from a single sample in a study of CXCR3-negative and CXCR3-positive naive CD8 T cells. Researchers prepared the TRB cDNA libraries using 5' RACE with UMI labels. TCRdb re-called the 5' RACE reads and catalogs CDR3 proteins one per entry, DNA excluded. The listing records tens of thousands of distinct CDR3 sequences. The sample consisted of naive CXCR3- CD8+ T cells from blood. This sample's subset: CD45RO-CCR7+CD27+CD95- naive CD8+ T cells lacking CXCR3 (TNR3-). The receptors derive from a human donor in good health. Some clones in this sample may be carry-over from other donors' samples.

The V call is TRBV9, the J call TRBJ2-1; there is no DNA to check the TCRdb D call of TRBD2. In germline, CDR1 is SGDLS, CDR2 YYNGEE. CDR3 length: 18 residues. This CDR3 reads CASSVELAGDLSYNEQFF.

This chain uses TRBV29-1 with TRBJ2-5; the D gene TCRdb calls, TRBD2, cannot be checked with no DNA. Looked up from germline, CDR1 is SQVTM and CDR2 is ANQGSEA. The CDR3 is 17 residues long. This CDR3 reads CSVEDWGSGASGETQYF.

The chain has TRBV29-1 and TRBJ2-1; lacking DNA, the TRBD1 call made by TCRdb goes unchecked. The V gene's germline CDR1 is SQVTM and CDR2 ANQGSEA. This CDR3 comprises 15 residues. This CDR3 is CSVGLGGSVYNEQFF.

The chain links TRBV7-9 to TRBJ1-1; TCRdb's assignment of TRBD1 cannot be checked, as there is no DNA. CDR1 and CDR2 (germline): SEHNR, FQNEAQ (reference sequence). The CDR3 is 16 residues long. CDR3 protein: CASSLRTGGEGTEAFF.

This clonotype counts as medium-sized (0.01 to 0.1%) by frequency. The genes are TRBV4-1 and TRBJ2-7; TCRdb's D call, TRBD2, is unchecked because there is no DNA. The CDR3 has 14 amino acids. Germline values: CDR1 MGHRA, CDR2 YSYEKL. CDR3 in amino acids: CASSPGTSMFEQYF.

The V call is TRBV20-1, the J call TRBJ1-2. The V gene's germline CDR1 is DFQATT and CDR2 SNEGSKA (reference sequence). CDR3 length: 12 residues. The CDR3 region is CSARDGDYGYTF.

The J gene is TRBJ2-2, the V gene TRBV14; lacking DNA, the TRBD2 call made by TCRdb goes unchecked. The CDR3 is 15 residues long. Per the germline V gene, CDR1 is SGHDN and CDR2 is FVKESK. The CDR3: CASSQTSGTTGELFF.

This chain joins TRBV7-9 and TRBJ2-7; no DNA is available, so the TRBD2 call from TCRdb remains unchecked. The CDR3 consists of 16 residues. The germline V gene encodes CDR1 SEHNR and CDR2 FQNEAQ (reference sequence). CDR3 region: CASSPGGGFSSYEQYF.

CDR3 amino acids: CASSQGQGGAYEQYF. This chain joins TRBV4-3 and TRBJ2-7; TCRdb picks TRBD1, but there is no DNA to check that call. This CDR3 is 15 amino acids long. CDR1 is LGHNA and CDR2 is YSLEER in the germline V gene.

The J gene is TRBJ1-1, the V gene TRBV4-2; TCRdb calls TRBD1, which cannot be checked without DNA. The CDR3 length is 16 residues. CDR1 and CDR2 (germline): LGHNA, YNFKEQ. CDR3 sequence reads: CASSQISTGDDTEAFF.

This chain joins TRBV15 and TRBJ1-2. The germline gives CDR1 LNHNV, CDR2 YYDKDF (reference sequence). This CDR3 has 14 residues. The CDR3 is CATSRYSSGDGYTF. Looking up the rest from reference TRBV15 and TRBJ1-2 gives the full variable domain: DAMVIQNPRYQVTQFGKPVTLSCSQTLNHNVMYWYQQKSSQAPKLLFHYYDKDFNNEADTPDNFQSRRPNTSFCFLDIRSPGLGDTAMYLCATSRYSSGDGYTFGSGTRLTVV.

The chain couples TRBV7-9 to TRBJ2-1; TCRdb gives TRBD1 as the D gene, but with no DNA this cannot be confirmed. Germline V CDR1 and CDR2: SEHNR, FQNEAQ (reference sequence). The CDR3 runs 16 residues. CDR3 sequence reads: CASSPPDPPYYNEQFF. The complete variable domain, with remaining parts taken from reference TRBV7-9 and TRBJ2-1, reads DTGVSQNPRHKITKRGQNVTFRCDPISEHNRLYWYRQTLGQGPEFLTYFQNEAQLEKSRLLSDRFSAERPKGSFSTLEIQRTEQGDSAMYLCASSPPDPPYYNEQFFGPGTRLTVL.

The V gene is TRBV15, the J gene TRBJ2-7; TCRdb lists TRBD1, though no DNA is available to test this call. The CDR3 length is 15 residues. In germline, CDR1 is LNHNV, CDR2 YYDKDF (reference sequence). The CDR3 is CATSRVRGGAYEQYF.

The chain links TRBV7-9 to TRBJ2-1; TCRdb indicates TRBD2, and absent DNA this call remains unverified. CDR1 is SEHNR, CDR2 FQNEAQ, per germline (reference sequence). This CDR3 is 17 amino acids long. The CDR3 loop is CASSLPLRLAGGNEQFF.

The V and J genes are TRBV7-9 and TRBJ1-3. The CDR3 contains 16 residues. CDR1 is SEHNR, CDR2 FQNEAQ, per germline (reference sequence). This chain's CDR3 is CASSPVTRLSGNTIYF.

This rearrangement joins TRBV12-3 or TRBV12-4 to TRBJ2-5; without DNA, the TCRdb call of TRBD1 cannot be checked. This CDR3 is built from 13 residues. CDR3: CASSPTEPETQYF.

J is TRBJ2-1 and V is TRBV21-1; TCRdb indicates TRBD1, and absent DNA this call remains unverified. TRBV21-1 is a known pseudogene. The CDR3 is made up of 16 amino acids. The CDR3: CASSSRTGSLYNEQFF.

This chain uses TRBV6-6 with TRBJ2-1. This CDR3 comprises 13 residues. Germline loops: CDR1 MNHNY, CDR2 SVGAGI (reference sequence). CDR3 protein: CASSSYTSNEQFF.

The chain is built from TRBV20-1 and TRBJ1-2; the TCRdb D gene call, TRBD1, has no DNA to confirm it. The germline gives CDR1 DFQATT, CDR2 SNEGSKA (reference sequence). The CDR3 length is 14 residues. The CDR3 spells CSARGLDMGYGYTF.

The rearrangement uses TRBV28 and TRBJ2-7. CDR1 MDHEN and CDR2 SYDVKM come from the germline V gene. This CDR3 has 13 residues. The CDR3 here is CASSLSFRSEQYF.

V is TRBV2 and J is TRBJ1-4. The CDR3 runs to 13 residues. In germline, CDR1 is SNHLY, CDR2 FYNNEI. The CDR3 is CASRAASNEKLFF.

The chain joins TRBV3-1 to TRBJ2-2; the D call from TCRdb, TRBD2, cannot be confirmed without DNA. The CDR3 has 14 amino acids. Germline V gene sequence: CDR1 LGHDT, CDR2 YNNKEL (reference sequence). CDR3 in amino acids: CASSQGLPIGELFF.

The chain is built from TRBV7-8 and TRBJ1-2; TCRdb reports TRBD1, a call that lacks DNA to check it against. Germline values: CDR1 SGHVS, CDR2 FQNEAQ. The CDR3 sequence is 16 residues long. CDR3 loop: CASSLHGQGEDYGYTF.

This chain links TRBV7-9 with TRBJ2-1; TCRdb's D call of TRBD2 is untestable without DNA. The CDR3 is 18 amino acids. CDR1 and CDR2 from the germline V gene are SEHNR and FQNEAQ (reference sequence). The CDR3 reads CASSLTSGGAYSYNEQFF.

J is TRBJ2-2 and V is TRBV7-6; no DNA is available, so the TRBD2 call from TCRdb remains unchecked. The CDR3 covers 18 residues. Per the germline V gene, CDR1 is SGHVS and CDR2 is FNYEAQ. Here the CDR3 reads CASSLNLAGGLSTGELFF. Full variable domain (rest looked up from reference TRBV7-6 and TRBJ2-2): GAGVSQSPRYKVTKRGQDVALRCDPISGHVSLYWYRQALGQGPEFLTYFNYEAQQDKSGLPNDRFSAERPEGSISTLTIQRTEQRDSAMYRCASSLNLAGGLSTGELFFGEGSRLTVL.

CDR3 residues: CASSFSPPYGLAAYNEQFF. The genes are TRBV7-2 and TRBJ2-1; the D call of TRBD2 rests on TCRdb alone, since no DNA is present to check it. CDR1 SGHTA and CDR2 FQGNSA come from the germline V gene. The CDR3 runs to 19 residues.

The V and J genes are TRBV6-2 or TRBV6-3 and TRBJ1-1. The germline V gene encodes CDR1 MNHEY and CDR2 SVGEGT. The CDR3 extends over 14 amino acids. The CDR3: CASSFPAGNTEAFF.

This chain connects TRBV9 to TRBJ2-2; the TCRdb call, TRBD1, lacks DNA for checking. Germline V gives CDR1 SGDLS, CDR2 YYNGEE. This CDR3 has 16 amino acids. CDR3 in amino acids: CASSGTGASNTGELFF.

V gene TRBV6-2 or TRBV6-3 combines with J gene TRBJ2-1; checking the TCRdb D call of TRBD2 is not possible without DNA. This CDR3 spans 14 amino acids. Germline V gene sequence: CDR1 MNHEY, CDR2 SVGEGT. CDR3 amino acids: CASSSRGPPNEQFF.

V is TRBV10-3 and J is TRBJ2-7. Germline V lookup: CDR1 ENHRY, CDR2 SYGVKD. The CDR3 loop spans 13 amino acids. The CDR3 loop is CAISEEHLYEQYF.

The chain couples TRBV5-4 to TRBJ2-2. The CDR3 length is 12 residues. Germline V gene data show CDR1 as SGHNT and CDR2 as YYREEE (reference sequence). The CDR3 here is CASQQQTGELFF.

The V call is TRBV27, the J call TRBJ1-1. The CDR3 loop spans 14 amino acids. Germline V gene sequence: CDR1 MNHEY, CDR2 SMNVEV (reference sequence). The CDR3 is CASSSFVGNTEAFF.